This T cell receptor beta chain stems from a study of shared T cell receptors in the human thymus. This CDR3 region has 13 residues. Trimming took 7 bases from V and 5 from J; bases not matched to a gene: 6. CDR1 is MNHNS, CDR2 SASEGT, per germline. The data were produced by immunoSEQ multiplex PCR, yet TCRdb's version contains in-frame clones alone and is incomplete. The repertoire consists of hundreds of thousands of clones, with approximately 80% occurring once and the leading ten covering more than 0.01%. The same specimen was also included in a second study, on human thymus T cells. From that study: Donors were healthy Finnish infants having corrective surgery for congenital heart defects. An apparent bias in V and J gene usage was seen in thymic and blood repertoires. As related research reported, thymic repertoires overlapped highly among unrelated individuals.

The V call is TRBV6-1, the J call TRBJ2-5, with 8 bases that match TRBD1. The material sequenced was thymocytes. This receptor was obtained from a boy in the first two years of life with a congenital heart defect. Written as DNA, the CDR3 is TGTGCCAGCAATCGACAGGGGTGGGAGACCCAGTACTTC. Its protein is CASNRQGWETQYF.